This T cell receptor (beta chain) comes out of a study of cytomegalovirus exposure and HLA in healthy donors. Study conclusions and caveats: In vitro confirmation showed three CMV-associated chains to be CMV antigen specific.

Assay: immunoSEQ multiplex PCR; the TCRdb copy retains only in-frame clones and omits some. The table shows approximately 260,000 clones, with approximately 86% occurring only once. CDR1 and CDR2 (germline): SGHRS, YFSETQ. The CDR3 sequence is 16 residues long. The V gene lost 0 bases and the J gene lost 0 bases, with 13 bases spanning the gap. As regards this clone: What it recognizes is unknown.

The receptor comes from a woman in her twenties or thirties in good health and CMV-seropositive. V usage is TRBV5-1 and J usage is TRBJ2-7; tentative D call: TRBD1 (6 bases). Sequenced material: PBMCs. CDR3: CASSLGGGVSSYEQYF. The CDR3 DNA is TGCGCCAGCAGCTTGGGTGGGGGCGTGAGCTCCTACGAGCAGTACTTC.